This T cell receptor beta chain was found in a study of blood T cell repertoires in COVID-19. Study-level information: Spain, Italy and the United States supplied samples that represented acute and convalescent COVID-19. PBMCs, B-cell-depleted T cells, or T cells were the source of the cDNA or gDNA that made up the material.

As handled by the study authors: Quantification of nucleated cells was approximated via reference gene primer amplification. TCRdb's copy holds only in-frame clones and misses some; the assay was immunoSEQ multiplex PCR. Clonal size and the V and J genes are those of that table, whereas D and trimming came from the DNA. This sample has about 270,000 clones, with about 91% found just once. Residents of 24 US areas, aged about 18 to 89 years, made up the participants. The sample consisted of PBMCs or T cells enriched from blood (not recorded which). The TCR originated in a woman between 40 and 55 years old with acute COVID-19.

CDR3 DNA: TGTGCCAGCAACCCCCCAGTCCAGGGTACTCAGCCCCAGCATTTT. Translated: CASNPPVQGTQPQHF. J is TRBJ1-5 and V is TRBV28, with TRBD1 as a possible D gene (5 bases). Trimming left V 7 bases short and J 6 bases short, with 19 bases between. CDR1 MDHEN and CDR2 SYDVKM come from the germline V gene. CDR3 length: 15 amino acids.